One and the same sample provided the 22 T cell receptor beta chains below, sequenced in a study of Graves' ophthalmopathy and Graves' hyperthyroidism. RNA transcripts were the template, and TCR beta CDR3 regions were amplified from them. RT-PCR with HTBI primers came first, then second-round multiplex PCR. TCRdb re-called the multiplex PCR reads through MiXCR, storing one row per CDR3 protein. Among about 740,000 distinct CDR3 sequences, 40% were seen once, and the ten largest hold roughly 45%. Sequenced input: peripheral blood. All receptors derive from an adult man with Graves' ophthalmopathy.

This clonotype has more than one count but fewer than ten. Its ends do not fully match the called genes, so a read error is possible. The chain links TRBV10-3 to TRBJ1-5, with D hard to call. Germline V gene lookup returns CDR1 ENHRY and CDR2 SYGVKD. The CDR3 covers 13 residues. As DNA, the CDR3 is TGTGCCAGCAGTAGACATCCCAATCAGCCCCAGCATTTT. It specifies CASSRHPNQPQHF.

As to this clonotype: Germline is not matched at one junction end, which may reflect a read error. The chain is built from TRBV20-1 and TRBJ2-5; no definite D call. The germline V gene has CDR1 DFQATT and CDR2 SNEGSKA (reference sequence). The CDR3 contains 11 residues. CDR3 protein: CSARFQGTQYF. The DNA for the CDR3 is TGCAGTGCTAGATTCCAAGGGACCCAGTACTTC.

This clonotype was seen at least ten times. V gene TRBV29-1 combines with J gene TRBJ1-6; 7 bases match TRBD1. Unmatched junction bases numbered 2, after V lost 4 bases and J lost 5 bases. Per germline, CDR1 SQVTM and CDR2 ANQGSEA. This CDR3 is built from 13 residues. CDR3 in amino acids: CSVAQGNNSPLHF. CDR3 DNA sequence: TGCAGCGTTGCACAGGGGAATAATTCACCCCTCCACTTT.

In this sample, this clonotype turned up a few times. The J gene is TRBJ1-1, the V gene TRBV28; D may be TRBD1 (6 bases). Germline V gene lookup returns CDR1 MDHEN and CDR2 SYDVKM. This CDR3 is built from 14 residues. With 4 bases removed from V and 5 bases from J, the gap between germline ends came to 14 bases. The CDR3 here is CASSSQGIGTEAFF. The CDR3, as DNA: TGTGCCAGCAGTTCACAGGGTATCGGTACTGAAGCTTTCTTT. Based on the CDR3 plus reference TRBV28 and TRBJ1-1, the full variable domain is DVKVTQSSRYLVKRTGEKVFLECVQDMDHENMFWYRQDPGLGLRLIYFSYDVKMKEKGDIPEGYSVSREKKERFSLILESASTNQTSMYLCASSSQGIGTEAFFGQGTRLTVV.

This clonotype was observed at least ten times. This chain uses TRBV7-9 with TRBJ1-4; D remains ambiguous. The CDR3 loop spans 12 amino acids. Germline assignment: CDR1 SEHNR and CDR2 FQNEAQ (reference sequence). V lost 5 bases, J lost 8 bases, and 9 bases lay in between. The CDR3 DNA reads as TGTGCCAGCAGCCGTCCTGGGGAAAAACTGTTTTTT. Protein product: CASSRPGEKLFF.

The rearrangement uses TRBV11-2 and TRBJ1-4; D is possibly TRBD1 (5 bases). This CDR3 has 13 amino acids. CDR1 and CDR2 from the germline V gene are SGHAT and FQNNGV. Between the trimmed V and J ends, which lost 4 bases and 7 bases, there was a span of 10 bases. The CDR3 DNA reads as TGTGCCAGCAGCTCTATGAGGGGTGAAAAACTGTTTTTT. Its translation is CASSSMRGEKLFF.

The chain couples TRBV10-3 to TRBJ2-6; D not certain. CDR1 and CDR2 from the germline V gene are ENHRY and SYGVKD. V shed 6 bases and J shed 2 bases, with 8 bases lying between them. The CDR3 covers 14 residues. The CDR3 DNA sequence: TGTGCCATCAGCCATAGCACTGGGGCCAACGTCCTGACTTTC. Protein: CAISHSTGANVLTF.

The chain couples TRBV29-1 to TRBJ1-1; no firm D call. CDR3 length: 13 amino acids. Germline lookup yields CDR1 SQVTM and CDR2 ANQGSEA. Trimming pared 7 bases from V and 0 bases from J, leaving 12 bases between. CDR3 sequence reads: CSATGNMNTEAFF. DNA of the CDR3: TGCAGCGCTACGGGAAATATGAACACTGAAGCTTTCTTT.

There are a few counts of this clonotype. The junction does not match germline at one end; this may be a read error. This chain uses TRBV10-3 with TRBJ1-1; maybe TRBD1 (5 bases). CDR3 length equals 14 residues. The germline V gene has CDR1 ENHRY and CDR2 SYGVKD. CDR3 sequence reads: CASSWAGRYTEAFF. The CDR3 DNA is TGTGCCAGCAGTTGGGCAGGGAGGTACACTGAAGCTTTCTTT.

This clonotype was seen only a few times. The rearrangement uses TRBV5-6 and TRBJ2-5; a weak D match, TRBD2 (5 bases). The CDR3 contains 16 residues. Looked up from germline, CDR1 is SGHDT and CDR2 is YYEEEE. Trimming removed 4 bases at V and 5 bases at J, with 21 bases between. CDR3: CASSRRQNGPRETQYF. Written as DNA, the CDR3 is TGTGCCAGCAGCCGGAGGCAAAATGGGCCCCGCGAGACCCAGTACTTC.

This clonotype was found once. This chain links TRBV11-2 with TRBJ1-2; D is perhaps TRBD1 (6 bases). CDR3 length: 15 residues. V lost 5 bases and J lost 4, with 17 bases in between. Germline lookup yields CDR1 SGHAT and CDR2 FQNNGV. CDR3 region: CASSGNRDTAYGYTF. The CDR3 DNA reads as TGTGCCAGCAGCGGAAACAGGGATACCGCCTATGGCTACACCTTC.

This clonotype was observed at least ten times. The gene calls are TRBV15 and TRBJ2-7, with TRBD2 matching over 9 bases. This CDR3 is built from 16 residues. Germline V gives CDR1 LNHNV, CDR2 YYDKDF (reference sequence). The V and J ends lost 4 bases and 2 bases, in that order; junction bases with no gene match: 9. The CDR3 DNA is TGTGCCACCAGCAACGAACTACTAGCGGGTCCCTACGAGCAGTACTTC. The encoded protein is CATSNELLAGPYEQYF.

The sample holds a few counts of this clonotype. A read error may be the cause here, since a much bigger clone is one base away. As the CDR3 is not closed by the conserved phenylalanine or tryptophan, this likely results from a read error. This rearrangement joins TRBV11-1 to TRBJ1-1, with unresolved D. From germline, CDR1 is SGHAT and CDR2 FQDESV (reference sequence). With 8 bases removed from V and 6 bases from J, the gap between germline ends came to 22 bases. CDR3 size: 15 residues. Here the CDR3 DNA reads TGTGCCAGCTCACCACCGGGGAGCCCTAGGGCTGAAGCTTTCCTT. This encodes CASSPPGSPRAEAFL.

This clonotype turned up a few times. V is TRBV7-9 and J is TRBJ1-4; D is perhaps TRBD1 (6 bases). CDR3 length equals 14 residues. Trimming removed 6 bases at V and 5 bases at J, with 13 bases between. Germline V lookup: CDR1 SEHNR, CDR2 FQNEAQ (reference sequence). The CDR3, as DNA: TGTGCCAGCAGAGACGACAGGAGCAATGAAAAACTGTTTTTT. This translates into CASRDDRSNEKLFF.

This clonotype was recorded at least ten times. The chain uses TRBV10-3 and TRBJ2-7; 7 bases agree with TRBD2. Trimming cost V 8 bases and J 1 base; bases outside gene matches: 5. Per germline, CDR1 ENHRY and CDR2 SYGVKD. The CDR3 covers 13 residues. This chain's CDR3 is CAIGGEKSYEQYF. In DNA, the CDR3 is TGTGCCATCGGGGGGGAGAAGTCCTACGAGCAGTACTTC.

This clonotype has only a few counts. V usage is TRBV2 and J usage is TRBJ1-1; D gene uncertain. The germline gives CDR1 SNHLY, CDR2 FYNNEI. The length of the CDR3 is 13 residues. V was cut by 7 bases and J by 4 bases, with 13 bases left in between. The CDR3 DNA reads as TGTGCCAGCAAAGAACAGCTCGGCACTGAAGCTTTCTTT. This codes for CASKEQLGTEAFF.

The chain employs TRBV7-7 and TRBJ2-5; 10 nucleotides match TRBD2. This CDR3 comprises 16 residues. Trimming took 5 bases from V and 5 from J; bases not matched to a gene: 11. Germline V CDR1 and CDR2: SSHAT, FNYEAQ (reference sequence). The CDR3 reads CASSPQAGGPGETQYF. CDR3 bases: TGTGCCAGCAGCCCCCAAGCGGGAGGGCCGGGGGAGACCCAGTACTTC.

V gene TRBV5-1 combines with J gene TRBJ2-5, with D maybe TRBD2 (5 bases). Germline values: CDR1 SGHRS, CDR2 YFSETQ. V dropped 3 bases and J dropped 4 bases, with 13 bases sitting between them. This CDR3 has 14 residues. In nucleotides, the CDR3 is TGCGCCAGCAGCTCTTCTGAGAGCGGAGAGACCCAGTACTTC. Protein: CASSSSESGETQYF.

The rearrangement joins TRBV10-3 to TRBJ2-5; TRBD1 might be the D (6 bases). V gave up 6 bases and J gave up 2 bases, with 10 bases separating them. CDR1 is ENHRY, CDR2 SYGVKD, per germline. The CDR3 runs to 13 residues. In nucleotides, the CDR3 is TGTGCCATCAGCCTAGACAGGCAAGAGACCCAGTACTTC. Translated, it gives CAISLDRQETQYF.

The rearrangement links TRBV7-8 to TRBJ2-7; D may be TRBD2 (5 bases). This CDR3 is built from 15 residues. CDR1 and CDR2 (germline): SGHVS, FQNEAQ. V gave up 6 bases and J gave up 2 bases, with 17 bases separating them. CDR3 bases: TGTGCCAGCAGTTTAAGGACTCACAAAACCTACGAGCAGTACTTC. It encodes CASSLRTHKTYEQYF. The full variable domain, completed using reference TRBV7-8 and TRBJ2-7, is GAGVSQSPRYKVAKRGQDVALRCDPISGHVSLFWYQQALGQGPEFLTYFQNEAQLDKSGLPSDRFFAERPEGSVSTLKIQRTQQEDSAVYLCASSLRTHKTYEQYFGPGTRLTVT.

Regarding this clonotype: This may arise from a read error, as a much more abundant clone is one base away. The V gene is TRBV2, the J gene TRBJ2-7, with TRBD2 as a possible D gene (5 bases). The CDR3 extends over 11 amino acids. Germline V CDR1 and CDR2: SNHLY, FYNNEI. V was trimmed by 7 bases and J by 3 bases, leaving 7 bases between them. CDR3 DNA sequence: TGTGCCAGCATGAGGGACTACGAGCAGTACTTC. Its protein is CASMRDYEQYF.

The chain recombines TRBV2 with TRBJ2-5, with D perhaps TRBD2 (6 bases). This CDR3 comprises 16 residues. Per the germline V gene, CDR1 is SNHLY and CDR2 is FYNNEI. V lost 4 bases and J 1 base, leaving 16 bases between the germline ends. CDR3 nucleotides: TGTGCCAGCAGTGTCGTCCGGCGGGACCTCCAAGAGACCCAGTACTTC. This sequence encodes CASSVVRRDLQETQYF. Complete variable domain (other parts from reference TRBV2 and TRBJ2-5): EPEVTQTPSHQVTQMGQEVILRCVPISNHLYFYWYRQILGQKVEFLVSFYNNEISEKSEIFDDQFSVERPDGSNFTLKIRSTKLEDSAMYFCASSVVRRDLQETQYFGPGTRLLVL.